These 3 T cell receptor beta chains originate from one sample sequenced in a study of early T cells in non-severe SARS-CoV-2 infection. TCRdb re-called the 5' RACE reads with MiXCR, one entry per CDR3 protein. The sample contains tens of thousands of distinct CDR3 sequences, over 10% of which appear only once. Sequencing was done on a sample of whole blood. Receptors were obtained from an adult who was a healthcare worker with PCR-confirmed SARS-CoV-2 infection or an uninfected control (not recorded which).

There are many counts of this clonotype. The chain joins TRBV27 to TRBJ2-7; possible D gene TRBD2, 6 bases. V lost 4 bases and J lost 0, with 10 bases in between. The CDR3 runs to 14 residues. CDR1 MNHEY and CDR2 SMNVEV come from the germline V gene (reference sequence). The CDR3 nucleotides are TGTGCCAGCAGTTGGGACGGGAGCTCCTACGAGCAGTACTTC. Its protein is CASSWDGSSYEQYF.

This chain connects TRBV5-1 to TRBJ2-1, with 10 bases fitting TRBD2. CDR1 is SGHRS, CDR2 YFSETQ, per germline. V trimming: 1 base; J trimming: 7 bases; junction bases outside the gene matches: 5. The CDR3 covers 15 residues. CDR3 sequence: CASSLSGREGNEQFF. In DNA form, the CDR3 reads TGCGCCAGCAGCTTGAGCGGGAGGGAAGGGAATGAGCAGTTCTTC.

The V call is TRBV11-1, the J call TRBJ2-1; the D is unclear. Between the trimmed V and J ends, which lost 2 bases and 5 bases, there was a span of 13 bases. Germline V gene lookup returns CDR1 SGHAT and CDR2 FQDESV (reference sequence). The CDR3 consists of 15 residues. In nucleotides, the CDR3 is TGTGCCAGCAGCTTATCCGGGTTCAATAACAATGAGCAGTTCTTC. This sequence encodes CASSLSGFNNNEQFF.